The entry below describes one T cell receptor beta chain. Its antigen is not identified. This sample is drawn from a study of OX40 agonist ivuxolimab in advanced cancers. Overall study findings and caveats: More expanded clones were seen, on average, in CD8+ T cells than in CD4+.

Sequenced by immunoSEQ multiplex PCR; TCRdb stores in-frame clones only, minus some. This sample carries tens of thousands of clones, roughly nine tenths of them seen once, and the ten largest clones take roughly 0.5%. Germline lookup yields CDR1 ENHRY and CDR2 SYGVKD. The J segment lost 6 bases and the V segment lost 6 bases, leaving 13 bases of the junction unmatched. The length of the CDR3 is 17 residues. This TCR was recovered from an adult with an advanced solid tumor such as melanoma, head and neck, liver or kidney cancer. This rearrangement joins TRBV10-3 to TRBJ2-2, with 10 bases fitting TRBD2. The material sequenced was CD4+ or CD8+ T cells sorted from blood, taken in a trial of the OX40 agonist ivuxolimab. The CDR3 loop is CAIRGAGGPGMSGELFF. For the CDR3, the DNA is TGTGCCATCAGGGGAGCGGGGGGGCCGGGTATGTCCGGGGAGCTGTTTTTT.